The 22 T cell receptor beta chains in this list originate from one sample, sequenced in a study of molecular identifiers for immune sequencing clone quantification. TCRdb re-called the PCR reads with MiXCR, one entry per CDR3 protein. The sample shows nearly 55,000 distinct CDR3 sequences, roughly a third of them seen only once. The sequenced sample consisted of naive CD8+ T cells from blood, with Jurkat cell RNA spiked in. Specified subset: FACS-sorted CD8+CD4-CCR7+CD45RA+ naive T cells. These receptor sequences come from a human donor in good health. Some libraries in this study had Jurkat cell RNA spiked in.

This clonotype has just a few counts. The V call is TRBV12-3 or TRBV12-4, the J call TRBJ2-5, with unresolved D. CDR3 length equals 13 residues. V was pared by 0 bases and J by 4 bases, with 6 bases between. The CDR3 is CASSLADRETQYF. CDR3 nucleotides: TGTGCCAGCAGTTTAGCTGACCGAGAGACCCAGTACTTC.

This clonotype was seen only a few times. The V and J genes are TRBV6-2 or TRBV6-3 and TRBJ2-7, with 9 bases aligning to TRBD1. Per the germline V gene, CDR1 is MNHEY and CDR2 is SVGEGT. V was pared by 4 bases and J by 12 bases, with 4 bases of the junction left unmatched. There are 11 residues in the CDR3. The CDR3 reads CASSWGDRVYF. DNA of the CDR3: TGTGCCAGCAGTTGGGGGGACAGGGTGTACTTC.

Of note for this clonotype: A much larger clone lies a single base off, so this may be a read error. The V gene is TRBV12-3 or TRBV12-4, the J gene TRBJ2-1; weak D call: TRBD2 (6 bases). CDR3 length: 15 amino acids. CDR3 coding DNA: TGTCCCAGCAGACACGTCTGGAGGGCGGTGGGTGAGCAGTTCTTC. This codes for CPSRHVWRAVGEQFF.

This clonotype was found a few times. The V call is TRBV28, the J call TRBJ2-7, with 12 nucleotides matching TRBD2. The V segment lost 7 bases and the J segment 4 bases; nucleotides outside the gene matches: 17. Germline V lookup: CDR1 MDHEN, CDR2 SYDVKM. The CDR3 sequence is 18 residues long. The CDR3 DNA sequence: TGTGCCAGCATACCCGAGGGGCTAGCGGGAGGGCCAGGTTACGAGCAGTACTTC. Protein sequence: CASIPEGLAGGPGYEQYF.

This clonotype turned up a few times. The CDR3 loop is CSAREGKLFF. CDR3 DNA sequence: TGCAGTGCTAGGGAAGGAAAACTGTTTTTT. The V gene is TRBV20-1, the J gene TRBJ1-4; D unclear. This CDR3 contains 10 residues. Trimming left V 3 bases short and J 10 bases short, with 6 bases between. Germline assignment: CDR1 DFQATT and CDR2 SNEGSKA (reference sequence).

This clonotype was seen a handful of times. One junction end does not reproduce the germline sequence, and a read error may be involved. The chain is built from TRBV6-5 and TRBJ1-3; D unresolved. The CDR3 runs to 16 residues. CDR1 and CDR2 from the germline V gene are MNHEY and SVGAGI. The CDR3 protein is CASCYSEVRSGNTIYF. CDR3 DNA: TGTGCCAGCTGTTACTCGGAGGTCCGGTCTGGAAACACCATATATTTT.

In this sample, this clonotype turned up a few times. The chain is built from TRBV27 and TRBJ1-2; a weak D match, TRBD1 (5 bases). Germline V lookup: CDR1 MNHEY, CDR2 SMNVEV (reference sequence). V was shortened by 2 bases and J by 6 bases, with 10 bases between the two germline ends. This CDR3 comprises 13 residues. As DNA, the CDR3 is TGTGCCAGCAGTTTAACAGGAATCAATGGCTACACCTTC. Its protein is CASSLTGINGYTF.

The chain couples TRBV7-3 to TRBJ2-1, with TRBD2 matching 7 bases. The CDR3 sequence is 19 residues long. In germline, CDR1 is SGHTA, CDR2 FQGTGA. The junction had 17 bases not matched to a gene; V was cut back by 5 bases and J by 1 base. Here the CDR3 DNA reads TGTGCCAGCAGCCAGGAAGGACTAGTCTCAAAGAGGTCCTACAATGAGCAGTTCTTC. It is translated as CASSQEGLVSKRSYNEQFF.

The CDR3 is CASSVDYLWNTEAFF. DNA of the CDR3: TGTGCCAGCAGCGTAGACTACCTGTGGAACACTGAAGCTTTCTTT. The chain joins TRBV9 to TRBJ1-1; D unresolved. Trimming pared 0 bases from V and 1 base from J, leaving 10 bases between. The germline gives CDR1 SGDLS, CDR2 YYNGEE. The CDR3 loop spans 15 amino acids.

V and J are TRBV19 and TRBJ1-5; possible D gene TRBD1, 6 bases. Per the germline V gene, CDR1 is LNHDA and CDR2 is SQIVND (reference sequence). V lost 3 bases and J lost 4, with 13 bases in between. CDR3 length equals 15 residues. The CDR3 loop reads CASSIYREYNQPQHF. CDR3 bases: TGTGCCAGTAGTATCTACAGGGAGTATAATCAGCCCCAGCATTTT. Variable domain in full (rest from reference TRBV19 and TRBJ1-5): DGGITQSPKYLFRKEGQNVTLSCEQNLNHDAMYWYRQDPGQGLRLIYYSQIVNDFQKGDIAEGYSVSREKKESFPLTVTSAQKNPTAFYLCASSIYREYNQPQHFGDGTRLSIL.

The chain is built from TRBV7-8 and TRBJ2-2, with D tentatively TRBD1 (8 bases). The CDR3 covers 16 residues. V was cut by 4 bases and J by 4 bases, with 16 bases left in between. Looked up from germline, CDR1 is SGHVS and CDR2 is FQNEAQ. CDR3 in amino acids: CASSSGTGGGTGELFF. DNA for the CDR3: TGTGCCAGCAGCTCGGGTACAGGGGGGGGCACCGGGGAGCTGTTTTTT.

This clonotype showed up just a few times. CDR3 DNA: TGTGCCAGCAGAAGCTCAACAGGGCGGGAGGGGTCACGCCTCTACGAGCAGTACTTC. Translated: CASRSSTGREGSRLYEQYF. The chain joins TRBV6-5 to TRBJ2-7; 9 bases agree with TRBD2. Looked up from germline, CDR1 is MNHEY and CDR2 is SVGAGI. CDR3 size: 19 residues. Germline trimming cut 6 bases from V and 3 bases from J; bases unmatched to any gene: 21.

A note on this clonotype: A much larger clone differs by one base, so this may be a read error. The gene calls are TRBV6-5 and TRBJ1-2, with 7 bases fitting TRBD1. Germline CDR1 MNHEY, CDR2 SVGAGI. The CDR3 length is 16 residues. CDR3 in DNA: TGTGCCGGCAGTCCCGTGACCGGGACAGCTAACTATGGCTACACCTTC. This codes for CAGSPVTGTANYGYTF.

In the case of this clonotype: A much larger clone differs from this one at a single base, so this may be a read error. This chain joins TRBV28 and TRBJ2-1; TRBD2 agrees at 9 bases. In germline, CDR1 is MDHEN, CDR2 SYDVKM. The CDR3 runs to 16 residues. With V trimmed by 1 base and J by 6 bases, 7 bases remained unmatched. Here the CDR3 reads CASSLLTSGLCNEQFF. CDR3 nucleotides: TGTGCCAGCAGTTTATTGACTAGCGGACTCTGCAATGAGCAGTTCTTC. The full variable domain, in which reference TRBV28 and TRBJ2-1 provide the parts outside the CDR3, is DVKVTQSSRYLVKRTGEKVFLECVQDMDHENMFWYRQDPGLGLRLIYFSYDVKMKEKGDIPEGYSVSREKKERFSLILESASTNQTSMYLCASSLLTSGLCNEQFFGPGTRLTVL.

This clonotype was counted ten times or more. The chain is built from TRBV6-6 and TRBJ2-3, with no clear D. The germline gives CDR1 MNHNY, CDR2 SVGAGI (reference sequence). The CDR3 extends over 13 amino acids. The germline V and J ends were trimmed by 6 bases and 3 bases, with 10 bases remaining between them. The CDR3 is CASRAFGTDTQYF. DNA for the CDR3: TGTGCCAGCAGGGCTTTTGGGACAGATACGCAGTATTTT.

As concerns this clonotype: Possible read error: a much larger clone is one base away. CDR3 in amino acids: CASSEGSDSNQPQHF. The CDR3 bases are TGTGCCAGCAGTGAAGGCAGTGATAGCAATCAGCCCCAGCATTTT. This chain connects TRBV2 to TRBJ1-5; no reliable D call. V shed 1 base and J shed 0 bases, with 7 bases lying between them. Per the germline V gene, CDR1 is SNHLY and CDR2 is FYNNEI. This CDR3 has 15 amino acids.

The chain links TRBV20-1 to TRBJ1-5; D not certain. CDR3 length: 15 residues. CDR1 and CDR2 from the germline V gene are DFQATT and SNEGSKA (reference sequence). With 1 base removed from V and 6 bases from J, the gap between germline ends came to 16 bases. Here the CDR3 reads CSARAVTAVGQPQHF. In nucleotides, the CDR3 is TGCAGTGCTAGAGCTGTCACGGCAGTCGGTCAGCCCCAGCATTTT.

The V and J genes are TRBV4-2 and TRBJ1-6; D may be TRBD1 (5 bases). Germline CDR1 LGHNA, CDR2 YNFKEQ. The V gene lost 1 base and the J gene lost 5 bases, with 12 bases spanning the gap. The CDR3 loop spans 16 amino acids. The CDR3, as DNA: TGTGCCAGCAGCCAAGTAGCAGGGCTTGATAATTCACCCCTCCACTTT. Protein product: CASSQVAGLDNSPLHF.

This clonotype has a handful of counts. The V call is TRBV28, the J call TRBJ1-6; D remains ambiguous. Deletions cut 2 bases from V and 9 bases from J, with 2 bases between. Germline-derived CDR1 and CDR2 are MDHEN and SYDVKM. The CDR3 is 11 amino acids. CDR3 region: CASSLGSPLHF. DNA for the CDR3: TGTGCCAGCAGTTTAGGTTCACCCCTCCACTTT.

The rearrangement links TRBV7-2 to TRBJ2-5; a possible D gene is TRBD2 (7 bases). The CDR3 is made up of 16 amino acids. V dropped 2 bases and J dropped 5 bases, with 18 bases sitting between them. CDR1 and CDR2 from the germline V gene are SGHTA and FQGNSA. The CDR3 sequence: CASSLLSGEGVETQYF. The CDR3 nucleotides read TGTGCCAGCAGCTTACTTTCGGGGGAGGGGGTCGAGACCCAGTACTTC.

Turning to this clonotype: A read error may be the cause here, since a much bigger clone is one base away. V and J are TRBV29-1 and TRBJ1-1; D not certain. V gave up 4 bases and J gave up 11 bases, with 17 bases separating them. Germline V gene data show CDR1 as SQVTM and CDR2 as ANQGSEA. This CDR3 contains 12 residues. CDR3 coding DNA: TGCAGCGTTGGGTCCGGTCCCGGAGGGGCTTTCTTT. Protein product: CSVGSGPGGAFF.

The rearrangement links TRBV11-2 to TRBJ2-3; D not certain. The CDR3 length is 14 residues. Trimming removed 4 bases from V and 0 bases from J, with 8 bases in between. Germline-derived CDR1 and CDR2 are SGHAT and FQNNGV. The CDR3 region is CASSYVGSTDTQYF. CDR3 sequence (DNA): TGTGCCAGCAGCTATGTAGGGAGCACAGATACGCAGTATTTT.